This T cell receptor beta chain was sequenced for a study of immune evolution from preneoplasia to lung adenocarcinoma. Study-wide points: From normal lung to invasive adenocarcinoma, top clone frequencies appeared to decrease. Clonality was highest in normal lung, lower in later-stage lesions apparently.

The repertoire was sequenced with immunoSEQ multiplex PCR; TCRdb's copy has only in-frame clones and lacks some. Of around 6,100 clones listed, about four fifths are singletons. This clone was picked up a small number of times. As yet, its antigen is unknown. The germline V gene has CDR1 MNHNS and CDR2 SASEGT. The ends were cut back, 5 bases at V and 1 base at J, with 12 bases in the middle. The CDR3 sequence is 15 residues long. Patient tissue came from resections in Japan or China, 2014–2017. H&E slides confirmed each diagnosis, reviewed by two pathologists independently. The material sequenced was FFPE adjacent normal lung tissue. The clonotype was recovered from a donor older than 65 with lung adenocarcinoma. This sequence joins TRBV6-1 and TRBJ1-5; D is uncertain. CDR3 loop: CASSSSVWSNQPQHF. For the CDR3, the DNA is TGTGCCAGCAGTTCATCTGTTTGGAGCAATCAGCCCCAGCATTTT.